What follows describes a single TCR beta chain. The CDR3 has 14 residues. The V gene lost 2 bases and the J gene lost 0 bases, with 8 bases spanning the gap. CDR1 and CDR2 from the germline V gene are SQVTM and ANQGSEA. In the source study's methods: For nucleated cells, counts were estimated from reference gene primer amplification. The assay was immunoSEQ multiplex PCR, and TCRdb's table has in-frame clones only and misses some. That table gives V, J and clone size, and the DNA gave D and trimming. The sample holds 70,000 or so clones, 90% seen once. The sample belongs to a study of blood T cell repertoires in COVID-19.

This chain connects TRBV29-1 to TRBJ2-1, with unresolved D. The receptor's source is a woman aged 18-29 years with acute or convalescent COVID-19. The sample was peripheral blood. In DNA form, the CDR3 reads TGCAGCGTTGAAATCGGCGGCTCCTACAATGAGCAGTTCTTC. It is translated as CSVEIGGSYNEQFF.